This is a list of T cell receptor beta chains from one sample in a study of CD8 T cells in ankylosing spondylitis. MiXCR, applied by TCRdb to the 5' RACE reads, yields one record per CDR3 protein. This table has fewer than 400,000 distinct CDR3 sequences, around 22% appearing once. Source material: blood, either unsorted or a sorted T cell fraction (not recorded which). These receptors came from a male donor with ankylosing spondylitis. Each CDR3 is given with its conserved first and last residue. The D gene is left open where the match is weak. Clone size, where shown, is once, few, many, or a class for clones that have expanded.

TRBJ2-1 | NA | TRBV19 | NA | TGTGCCACTTCGCTCGACCCCACCTACAATGAGCAGTTCTTC | CATSLDPTYNEQFF
TRBJ2-7 | NA | TRBV27 | NA | TGTGCCAGCAGCTGGAGGCAGGACAACGGGGAGCAGTACTTC | CASSWRQDNGEQYF
TRBJ2-7 | NA | TRBV6-2/TRBV6-3 | few | TGTGCCAGCAGTCTGGCAGGAGTCCTTCTACGCGGGCAGTACTTC | CASSLAGVLLRGQYF
TRBJ2-3 | NA | TRBV10-3 | many | TGTGCCATCAGGCCGTCCTCCGGGGATACGCAGTATTTT | CAIRPSSGDTQYF
TRBJ2-1 | TRBD2 | TRBV19 | few | TGTGCCAGTAGCCGGACTAGCACTACGTACAATGAGCAGTTCTTC | CASSRTSTTYNEQFF
TRBJ1-3 | NA | TRBV12-3/TRBV12-4 | NA | TGTGCCAGCATAAGTCACCTCGGAAACACCATATATTTT | CASISHLGNTIYF
TRBJ2-5 | NA | TRBV20-1 | few | TGCAGTGCAGTAGCAGAACCCCAAGAGACCCAGTACTTC | CSAVAEPQETQYF
TRBJ1-5 | NA | TRBV19 | few | TGTGCCAGTAGTCGGGCGGAATATAGCAATCAGCCCCAGCATTTT | CASSRAEYSNQPQHF
TRBJ2-1 | NA | TRBV29-1 | many | TGCAGCGTTGGTCGAGCCTACAATGAGCAGTTCTTC | CSVGRAYNEQFF
TRBJ1-2 | TRBD1 | TRBV3-1 | few | TGTGCCAGCAGCCATCATCGAGGGGACAGAAGATCCTATGGCTACACCTTC | CASSHHRGDRRSYGYTF
TRBJ2-7 | TRBD2 | TRBV7-2 | few | TGTGCCAGCAGCTTAGGGATGACTAGCGGGAACTACGAGCAGTACTTC | CASSLGMTSGNYEQYF
TRBJ2-1 | NA | TRBV28 | NA | TGTGCCAGCTTGGGCGTCGGTGAGCAGTTCTTC | CASLGVGEQFF
TRBJ2-5 | TRBD2 | TRBV5-1 | NA | TGCGCCAGCAGCTTGGCCCCGACTAGCGTAGAGACCCAGTACTTC | CASSLAPTSVETQYF
TRBJ2-7 | TRBD2 | TRBV20-1 | NA | TGCAGTGCGAGAACTAGCGGGCTCGATTACGAGCAGTACTTC | CSARTSGLDYEQYF
TRBJ1-6 | NA | TRBV7-2 | NA | TGTGCCAGCAGGAGGAACTTCTATAATTCACCCCTCCACTTT | CASRRNFYNSPLHF
TRBJ2-7 | NA | TRBV2 | few | TGTGCCAGCACTCCCACGAGGTACGAGCAGTACTTC | CASTPTRYEQYF